This T cell receptor (beta chain) was identified during a study of control samples from healthy donors and cancer patients. Generated by immunoSEQ multiplex PCR, the TCRdb table keeps only in-frame clones and is missing some. The sample includes 40,000 or so clones, around 80% seen only once; the top ten take roughly 21%. This sequence originates from a woman aged 55-75 years with lung cancer. The material sequenced was PBMCs.

Written as DNA, the CDR3 is TGTGCCAGCAGCTTCGCAGGCAACTATGGCTACACCTTC. It codes for CASSFAGNYGYTF. The chain joins TRBV5-6 to TRBJ1-2; D gene uncertain. The CDR3 has 13 amino acids. The V end was cut by 2 bases, the J end by 2 bases, with 7 bases between. The germline gives CDR1 SGHDT, CDR2 YYEEEE.